These 9 T cell receptor beta chains came from one sample sequenced in a study of T cells after posttransplantation cyclophosphamide. Treatment was busulfan-fludarabine conditioning, a marrow graft, and cyclophosphamide on days +3 and +4. Generated by immunoSEQ multiplex PCR, the TCRdb table keeps only in-frame clones and is missing some. This sample has around 7,000 clones, with around 92% found just once. This specimen was PBMCs, taken around 1,500 days after allogeneic stem cell transplant with posttransplant cyclophosphamide. These receptors were obtained from a female patient in her fifties who received an allogeneic stem cell transplant from a related donor, was CMV-positive, and had no GVHD. A subset of T cells may come from the graft donor.

The chain employs TRBV2 and TRBJ2-1; TRBD1 matches at 9 bases. Germline V gives CDR1 SNHLY, CDR2 FYNNEI. The CDR3 is 15 residues long. The junction had 4 bases not matched to a gene; V was cut back by 4 bases and J by 3 bases. DNA for the CDR3: TGTGCCAGCAGTGTGAGGACAGGGGACTACAATGAGCAGTTCTTC. This encodes CASSVRTGDYNEQFF.

The chain employs TRBV7-9 and TRBJ1-4; 10 bases are shared with TRBD1. Germline CDR1 and CDR2: SEHNR and FQNEAQ (reference sequence). With 3 bases clipped from V and 7 bases from J, the junction kept 2 bases outside the gene matches. The CDR3 loop spans 14 amino acids. The CDR3 DNA is TGTGCCAGCAGCTTGGGACAGGGGAGTGAAAAACTGTTTTTT. This gives the protein CASSLGQGSEKLFF.

The rearrangement links TRBV13 to TRBJ1-1; D remains ambiguous. The CDR3 extends over 13 amino acids. Germline loops: CDR1 PRHDT, CDR2 FYEKMQ (reference sequence). Trimming cost V 1 base and J 2 bases, with 5 bases left between them. In DNA, the CDR3 is TGTGCCAGCAGCTTAGAAGCTAACACTGAAGCTTTCTTT. Translated: CASSLEANTEAFF. The whole variable domain, remainder taken from reference TRBV13 and TRBJ1-1, is AAGVIQSPRHLIKEKRETATLKCYPIPRHDTVYWYQQGPGQDPQFLISFYEKMQSDKGSIPDRFSAQQFSDYHSELNMSSLELGDSALYFCASSLEANTEAFFGQGTRLTVV.

The chain carries TRBV18 and TRBJ2-1, with D possibly TRBD1 on 6 matching bases. The V gene's germline CDR1 is KGHSH and CDR2 LQKENI. This CDR3 contains 15 residues. V lost 2 bases, J lost 5 bases, and 13 bases lay in between. CDR3 protein: CASSPTRGSNNEQFF. The CDR3 region has the DNA TGTGCCAGCTCACCAACAAGGGGGTCCAACAATGAGCAGTTCTTC. The full variable domain, in which reference TRBV18 and TRBJ2-1 provide the parts outside the CDR3, is NAGVMQNPRHLVRRRGQEARLRCSPMKGHSHVYWYRQLPEEGLKFMVYLQKENIIDESGMPKERFSAEFPKEGPSILRIQQVVRGDSAAYFCASSPTRGSNNEQFFGPGTRLTVL.

V and J are TRBV15 and TRBJ1-1, with TRBD1 as a possible D gene (6 bases). The length of the CDR3 is 15 residues. V was shortened by 4 bases and J by 5 bases, with 17 bases between the two germline ends. Per the germline V gene, CDR1 is LNHNV and CDR2 is YYDKDF (reference sequence). The CDR3 sequence: CATSKNRELGTEAFF. In DNA form, the CDR3 reads TGTGCCACCAGCAAGAACAGGGAATTAGGGACTGAAGCTTTCTTT. Variable domain in full (rest from reference TRBV15 and TRBJ1-1): DAMVIQNPRYQVTQFGKPVTLSCSQTLNHNVMYWYQQKSSQAPKLLFHYYDKDFNNEADTPDNFQSRRPNTSFCFLDIRSPGLGDTAMYLCATSKNRELGTEAFFGQGTRLTVV.

This sequence joins TRBV11-2 and TRBJ2-7; 9 bases fit TRBD2. The CDR3 loop spans 15 amino acids. CDR1 is SGHAT, CDR2 FQNNGV, per germline. Trimming removed 1 base from V and 1 base from J; junction bases left unmatched: 2. This CDR3 is CASSLGSGRSYEQYF. The CDR3 DNA sequence: TGTGCCAGCAGCTTAGGCAGCGGGAGGTCCTACGAGCAGTACTTC.

The chain carries TRBV2 and TRBJ2-5; 7 bases are shared with TRBD1. The trim removed 6 bases at V and 7 bases at J, leaving 11 bases unmatched. The germline gives CDR1 SNHLY, CDR2 FYNNEI. This CDR3 is built from 14 residues. DNA of the CDR3: TGTGCCAGCAGAAGTACAGGGGTATTAGGGACCCAGTACTTC. This encodes CASRSTGVLGTQYF. Supplemented by reference TRBV2 and TRBJ2-5, the full variable domain reads EPEVTQTPSHQVTQMGQEVILRCVPISNHLYFYWYRQILGQKVEFLVSFYNNEISEKSEIFDDQFSVERPDGSNFTLKIRSTKLEDSAMYFCASRSTGVLGTQYFGPGTRLLVL.

This clone was picked up a small number of times. The chain employs TRBV30 and TRBJ2-7; possibly TRBD1 for D (6 bases). Germline assignment: CDR1 GTSNPN and CDR2 SVGIG (reference sequence). V dropped 1 base and J dropped 0 bases, with 16 bases sitting between them. CDR3 length: 16 amino acids. CDR3 sequence: CAWSDRTVVSSYEQYF. In DNA, the CDR3 is TGTGCCTGGAGTGATAGGACAGTGGTAAGCTCCTACGAGCAGTACTTC.

The J gene is TRBJ2-2, the V gene TRBV11-2, with TRBD2 matching over 9 bases. The CDR3 extends over 17 amino acids. V was clipped by 8 bases and J by 5 bases; unmatched bases: 15. CDR1 and CDR2 (germline): SGHAT, FQNNGV. CDR3 in DNA: TGTGCCAGCCGATCATTAGCGGGAGCCCCCTGGACCGGGGAGCTGTTTTTT. Its translation: CASRSLAGAPWTGELFF. Full variable domain (missing parts from reference TRBV11-2 and TRBJ2-2): EAGVAQSPRYKIIEKRQSVAFWCNPISGHATLYWYQQILGQGPKLLIQFQNNGVVDDSQLPKDRFSAERLKGVDSTLKIQPAKLEDSAVYLCASRSLAGAPWTGELFFGEGSRLTVL.